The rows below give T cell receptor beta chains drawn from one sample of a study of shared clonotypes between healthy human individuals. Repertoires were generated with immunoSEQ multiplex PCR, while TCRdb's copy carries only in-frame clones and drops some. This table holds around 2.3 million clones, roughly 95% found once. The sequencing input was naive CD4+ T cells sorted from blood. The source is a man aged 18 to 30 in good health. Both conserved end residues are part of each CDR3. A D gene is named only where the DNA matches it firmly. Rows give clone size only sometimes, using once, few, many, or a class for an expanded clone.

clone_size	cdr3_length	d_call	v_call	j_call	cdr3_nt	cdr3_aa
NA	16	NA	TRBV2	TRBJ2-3	TGTGCCAGCAGTGAAATAGACCTAGGTCGCACAGATACGCAGTATTTT	CASSEIDLGRTDTQYF
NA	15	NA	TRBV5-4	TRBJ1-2	TGTGCCAGCAGCTTGTCGTCCGGGGGCAACTATGGCTACACCTTC	CASSLSSGGNYGYTF
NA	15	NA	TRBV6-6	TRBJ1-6	TGTGCCAGCAGTCCCTCGGGGCAGTCGAATTCACCCCTCCACTTT	CASSPSGQSNSPLHF
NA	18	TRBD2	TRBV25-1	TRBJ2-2	TGTGCCAGCAGTGAATTACCCTGGCGGGGGGGCGATGCCGGGGAGCTGTTTTTT	CASSELPWRGGDAGELFF
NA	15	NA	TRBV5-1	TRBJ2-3	TGCGCCAGCAGCTTGGTTATGGGGCGCACAGATACGCAGTATTTT	CASSLVMGRTDTQYF
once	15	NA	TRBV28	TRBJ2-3	TGTGCCAGCAGCCCGTCCTCCCGAGACACAGATACGCAGTATTTT	CASSPSSRDTDTQYF
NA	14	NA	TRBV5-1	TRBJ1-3	TGCGCCAGCCGGGCAGGGAATTCTGGAAACACCATATATTTT	CASRAGNSGNTIYF
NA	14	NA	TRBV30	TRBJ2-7	TGTGCCTGGAGTGGGAGTGGATTGACCTACGAGCAGTACTTC	CAWSGSGLTYEQYF
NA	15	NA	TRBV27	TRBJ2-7	TGTGCCAGCAGTGCCCAATCTCTGCCGGTCTACGAGCAGTACTTC	CASSAQSLPVYEQYF
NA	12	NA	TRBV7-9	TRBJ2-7	TGTGCCAGCAGCTTAGTGTCCTACGAGCAGTACTTC	CASSLVSYEQYF
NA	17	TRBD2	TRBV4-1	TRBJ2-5	TGCGCCAGCAGCCAAGCAGGGACTAGCGGGAAAGTTAAGACCCAGTACTTC	CASSQAGTSGKVKTQYF
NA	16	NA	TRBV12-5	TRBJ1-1	TGTGCTAGTGGTTTGGGGTCGGGGGTGAGACAAAGGGAAGCTTTCTTT	CASGLGSGVRQREAFF
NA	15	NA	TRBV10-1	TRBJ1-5	TGCGCCAGCAGTGTCGTTGGGCAAGACAATCAGCCCCAGCATTTT	CASSVVGQDNQPQHF
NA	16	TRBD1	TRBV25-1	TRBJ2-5	TGTGCCAGCAGTGAGCCCGGGACAGGGCCTGGGGAGACCCAGTACTTC	CASSEPGTGPGETQYF
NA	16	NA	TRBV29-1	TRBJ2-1	TGCAGCGTTGAAGATCGAGGAAGACCATTATACAATGAGCAGTTCTTC	CSVEDRGRPLYNEQFF
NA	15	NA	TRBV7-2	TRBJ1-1	TGTGCCAGCAGCTTAGTCGTTGGACTGAACACTGAAGCTTTCTTT	CASSLVVGLNTEAFF
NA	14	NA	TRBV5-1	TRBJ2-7	TGCGCCAGCAGCCCGGGCCTTGACCCATACGAGCAGTACTTC	CASSPGLDPYEQYF
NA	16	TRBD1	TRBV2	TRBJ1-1	TGTGCCAGCAGCGCCAGACAGGGAGGAGGGAGCACTGAAGCTTTCTTT	CASSARQGGGSTEAFF
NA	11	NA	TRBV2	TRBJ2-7	TGTGCCAGCAGCGAATACTACGAGCAGTACTTC	CASSEYYEQYF
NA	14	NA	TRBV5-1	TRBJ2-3	TGCGCCAGCAGCTTGGAACAGCTCACAGATACGCAGTATTTT	CASSLEQLTDTQYF
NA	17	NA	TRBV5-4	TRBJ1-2	TGTGCCAGCAGTCCGGGGGGCAGGAAGGGAGCTAACTATGGCTACACCTTC	CASSPGGRKGANYGYTF
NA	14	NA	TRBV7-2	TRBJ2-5	TGTGCCAGCAGTCGGAAGGGGGGCTGGGAGACCCAGTACTTC	CASSRKGGWETQYF
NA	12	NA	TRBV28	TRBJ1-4	TGTGCCAGCAGTTTAGGGAATGAAAAACTGTTTTTT	CASSLGNEKLFF
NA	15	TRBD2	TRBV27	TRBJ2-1	TGTGCCAGCAGTGGGACTAGCGGGAGGTATAATGAGCAGTTCTTC	CASSGTSGRYNEQFF
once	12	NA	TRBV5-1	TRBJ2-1	TGCGCCAGCAGCTTACCTTCCAATGAGCAGTTCTTC	CASSLPSNEQFF
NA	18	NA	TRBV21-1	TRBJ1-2	TGTGCCAGCAGCAAAGGTAAAGGAAGCGGGGCTCCCTACTATGGCTACACCTTC	CASSKGKGSGAPYYGYTF
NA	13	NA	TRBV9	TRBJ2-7	TGTGCCAGCAGCACCCAAGAGGGCTACGAGCAGTACTTC	CASSTQEGYEQYF
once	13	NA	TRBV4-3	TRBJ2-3	TGCGCCAGCAGCCAAGATGTGGGAGATACGCAGTATTTT	CASSQDVGDTQYF
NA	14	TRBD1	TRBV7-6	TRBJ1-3	TGTGCCACCGGGCAGGGGGGATCTGGAAACACCATATATTTT	CATGQGGSGNTIYF
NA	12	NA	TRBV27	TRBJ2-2	TGTGCCAGCAGTCTCAAAGTCGGGGAGCTGTTTTTT	CASSLKVGELFF
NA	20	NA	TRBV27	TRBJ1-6	TGTGCCAGCAGTTTACGGAATCTAGGGGGGGCTCGCTCCTATAATTCACCCCTCCACTTT	CASSLRNLGGARSYNSPLHF
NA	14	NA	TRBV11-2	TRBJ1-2	TGTGCCAGCAGCTTAGCCGGGACGGACTATGGCTACACCTTC	CASSLAGTDYGYTF
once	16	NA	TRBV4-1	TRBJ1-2	TGCGCCAGCAGCCAAGTTTTCTCAGCGGGGGCCTATGGCTACACCTTC	CASSQVFSAGAYGYTF
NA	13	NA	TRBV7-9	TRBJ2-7	TGTGCCAGCAGCTTGGCGGGTGTCGACGAGCAGTACTTC	CASSLAGVDEQYF
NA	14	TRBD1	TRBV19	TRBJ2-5	TGTGCCAGTAGTTCCTGGACAGGCCAAGAGACCCAGTACTTC	CASSSWTGQETQYF
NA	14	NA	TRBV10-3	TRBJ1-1	TGTGCCACGACTTCCGGGACACCGAACACTGAAGCTTTCTTT	CATTSGTPNTEAFF
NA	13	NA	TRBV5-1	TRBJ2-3	TGCGCCAGCAGCGGGGTCACCACAGATACGCAGTATTTT	CASSGVTTDTQYF
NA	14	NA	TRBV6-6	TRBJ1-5	TGTGCCAGCAGCCTACTCAATAGCAATCAGCCCCAGCATTTT	CASSLLNSNQPQHF
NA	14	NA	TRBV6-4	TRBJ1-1	TGTGCCAGCAGGGTGACAGAGACGGGCACTGAAGCTTTCTTT	CASRVTETGTEAFF
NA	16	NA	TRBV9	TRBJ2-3	TGTGCCAGCAGCCCTCCGGGGAGCATAAGCACAGATACGCAGTATTTT	CASSPPGSISTDTQYF
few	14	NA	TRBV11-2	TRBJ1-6	TGTGCCAGCAGCTTAAGGCCGGAAAATTCACCCCTCCACTTT	CASSLRPENSPLHF
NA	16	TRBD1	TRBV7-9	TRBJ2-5	TGTGCCAGCAGCTTAGGGGACAGGGGCCGGCAAGAGACCCAGTACTTC	CASSLGDRGRQETQYF